Given below is one T cell receptor (beta chain) in context. Antigen unknown. The CDR3 sequence is 15 residues long. The J segment lost 4 bases and the V segment lost 5 bases, leaving 10 bases of the junction unmatched. From germline, CDR1 is LGHNT and CDR2 FRNRAP. This specimen belongs to a study of OX40 agonist ivuxolimab in advanced cancers. The overall study: The study treated patients with ivuxolimab, an agonistic anti-OX40 (CD134) antibody. Dosing consisted of intravenous ivuxolimab at 0.01 to 10 mg/kg every 2 weeks.

Assay: immunoSEQ multiplex PCR; the TCRdb copy retains only in-frame clones and omits some. The sample contains 95,000 or so clones, about 85% of which appear only once. Study-level results: Average numbers of expanded clones were greater in CD8+ T cells than in CD4+.

The chain employs TRBV12-5 and TRBJ1-1; 7 positions agree with TRBD1. This TCR derives from an adult with an advanced solid tumor such as melanoma, head and neck, liver or kidney cancer. Sequenced here: CD4+ or CD8+ T cells sorted from blood, sampled in a trial of the OX40 agonist ivuxolimab. The DNA of the CDR3 is TGTGCTAGTGGTCCCGGGACAGCGGACGGCACTGAAGCTTTCTTT. It codes for CASGPGTADGTEAFF. Supplemented by reference TRBV12-5 and TRBJ1-1, the full variable domain reads DARVTQTPRHKVTEMGQEVTMRCQPILGHNTVFWYRQTMMQGLELLAYFRNRAPLDDSGMPKDRFSAEMPDATLATLKIQPSEPRDSAVYFCASGPGTADGTEAFFGQGTRLTVV.